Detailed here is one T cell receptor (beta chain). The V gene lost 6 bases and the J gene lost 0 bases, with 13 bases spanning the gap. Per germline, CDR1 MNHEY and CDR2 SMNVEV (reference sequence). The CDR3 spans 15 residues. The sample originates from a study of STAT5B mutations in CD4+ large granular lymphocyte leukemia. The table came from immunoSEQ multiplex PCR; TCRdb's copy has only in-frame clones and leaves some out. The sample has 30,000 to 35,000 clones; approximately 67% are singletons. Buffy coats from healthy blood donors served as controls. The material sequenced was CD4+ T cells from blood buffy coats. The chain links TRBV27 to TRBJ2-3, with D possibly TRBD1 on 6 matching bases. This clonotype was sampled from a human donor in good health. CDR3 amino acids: CASSTGTFSTDTQYF. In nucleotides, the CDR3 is TGTGCCAGCAGCACCGGGACATTCAGCACAGATACGCAGTATTTT.